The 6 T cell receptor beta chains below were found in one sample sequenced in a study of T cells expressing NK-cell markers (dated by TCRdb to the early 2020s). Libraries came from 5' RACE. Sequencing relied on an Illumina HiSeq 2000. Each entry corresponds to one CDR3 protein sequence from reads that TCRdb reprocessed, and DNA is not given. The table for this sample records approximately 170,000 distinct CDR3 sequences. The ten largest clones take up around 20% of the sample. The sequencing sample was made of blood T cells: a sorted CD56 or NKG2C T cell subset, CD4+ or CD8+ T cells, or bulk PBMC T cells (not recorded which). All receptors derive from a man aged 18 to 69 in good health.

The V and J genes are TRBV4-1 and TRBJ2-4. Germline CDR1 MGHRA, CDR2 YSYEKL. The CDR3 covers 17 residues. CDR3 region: CASSQVVGVSAKNIQYF.

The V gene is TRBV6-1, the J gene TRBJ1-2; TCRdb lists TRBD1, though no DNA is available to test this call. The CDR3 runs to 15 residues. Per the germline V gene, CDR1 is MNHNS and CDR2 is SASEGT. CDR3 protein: CASSSWGLTNYGYTF.

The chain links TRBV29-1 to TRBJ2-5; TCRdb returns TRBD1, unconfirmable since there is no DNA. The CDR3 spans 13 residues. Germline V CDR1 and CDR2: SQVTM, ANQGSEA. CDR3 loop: CSVDGGGVGTQYF.

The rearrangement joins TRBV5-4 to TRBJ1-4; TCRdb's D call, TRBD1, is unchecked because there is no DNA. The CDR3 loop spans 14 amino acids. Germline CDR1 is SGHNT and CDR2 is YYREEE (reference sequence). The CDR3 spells CASSPFGGGEKLFF.

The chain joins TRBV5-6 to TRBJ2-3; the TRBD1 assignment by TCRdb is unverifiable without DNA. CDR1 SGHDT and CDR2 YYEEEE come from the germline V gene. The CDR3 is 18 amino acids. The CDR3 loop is CASSGPGQDELSTDTQYF.

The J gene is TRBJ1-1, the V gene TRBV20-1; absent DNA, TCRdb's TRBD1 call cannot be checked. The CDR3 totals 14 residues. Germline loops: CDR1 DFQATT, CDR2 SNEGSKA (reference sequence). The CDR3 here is CSARDASLNTEAFF.